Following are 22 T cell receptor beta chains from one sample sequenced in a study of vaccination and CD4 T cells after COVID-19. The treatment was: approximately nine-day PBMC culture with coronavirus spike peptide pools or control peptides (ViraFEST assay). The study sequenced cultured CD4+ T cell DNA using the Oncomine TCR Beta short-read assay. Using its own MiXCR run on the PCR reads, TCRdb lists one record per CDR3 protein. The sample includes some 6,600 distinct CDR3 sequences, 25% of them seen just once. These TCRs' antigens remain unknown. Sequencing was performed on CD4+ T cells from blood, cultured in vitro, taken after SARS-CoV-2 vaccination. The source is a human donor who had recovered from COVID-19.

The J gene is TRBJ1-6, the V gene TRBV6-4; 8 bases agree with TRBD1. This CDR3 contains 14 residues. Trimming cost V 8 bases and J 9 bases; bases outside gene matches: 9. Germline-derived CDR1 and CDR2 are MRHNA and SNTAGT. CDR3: CASGQTGESSPLHF. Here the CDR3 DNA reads TGTGCCAGCGGTCAGACAGGGGAGAGTTCACCCCTCCACTTT.

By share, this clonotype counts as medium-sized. The CDR3 region has the DNA TGTGCCACCAGTCAAAGGGGTTCGCATGGCTACACCTTC. Translated, it gives CATSQRGSHGYTF. The gene calls are TRBV24-1 and TRBJ1-2; weak D call: TRBD1 (5 bases). The CDR3 runs 13 residues. Trimming took off 6 bases at V and 6 bases at J, with 13 bases between the two ends. Germline values: CDR1 KGHDR, CDR2 SFDVKD.

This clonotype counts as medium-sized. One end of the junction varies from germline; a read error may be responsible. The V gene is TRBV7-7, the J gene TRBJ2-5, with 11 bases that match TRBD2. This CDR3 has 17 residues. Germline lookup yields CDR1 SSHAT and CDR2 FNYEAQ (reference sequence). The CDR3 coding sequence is TGTGCTAGCAGCTTAGGTTCCGGGACTAGCGGCCAAGAGACCCAGTACTTC. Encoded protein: CASSLGSGTSGQETQYF.

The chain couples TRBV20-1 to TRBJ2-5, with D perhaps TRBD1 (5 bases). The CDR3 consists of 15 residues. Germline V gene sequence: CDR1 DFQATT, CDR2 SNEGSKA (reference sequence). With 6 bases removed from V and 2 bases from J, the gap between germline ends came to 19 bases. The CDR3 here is CSAPPPETVQETQYF. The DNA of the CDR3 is TGCAGTGCCCCTCCCCCCGAGACAGTACAAGAGACCCAGTACTTC.

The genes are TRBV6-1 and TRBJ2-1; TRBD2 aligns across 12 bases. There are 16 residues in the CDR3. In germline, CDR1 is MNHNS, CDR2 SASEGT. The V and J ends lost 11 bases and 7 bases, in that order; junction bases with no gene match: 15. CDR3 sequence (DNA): TGTGCCGCAAGGACTAGCGGGACCAATAGAGGGAATGAGCAGTTCTTC. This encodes CAARTSGTNRGNEQFF.

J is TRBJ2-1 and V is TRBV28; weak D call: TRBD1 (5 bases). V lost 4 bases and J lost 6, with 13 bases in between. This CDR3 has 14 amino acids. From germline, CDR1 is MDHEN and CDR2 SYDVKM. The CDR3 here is CASSSGSSPNEQFF. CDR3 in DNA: TGTGCCAGCAGTTCAGGGTCGTCCCCCAATGAGCAGTTCTTC.

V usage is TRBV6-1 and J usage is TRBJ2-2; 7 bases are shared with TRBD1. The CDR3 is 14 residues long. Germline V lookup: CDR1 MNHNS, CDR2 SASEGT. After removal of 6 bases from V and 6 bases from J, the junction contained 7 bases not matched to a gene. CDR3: CASRTGSEAGELFF. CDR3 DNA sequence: TGTGCCAGCAGGACAGGGTCGGAAGCCGGGGAGCTGTTTTTT.

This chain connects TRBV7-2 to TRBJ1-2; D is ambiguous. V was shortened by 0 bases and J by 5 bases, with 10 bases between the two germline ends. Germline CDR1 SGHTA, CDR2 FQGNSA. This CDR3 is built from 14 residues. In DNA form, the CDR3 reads TGTGCCAGCAGCTTAGCGGAAGAATTGTATGGCTACACCTTC. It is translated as CASSLAEELYGYTF.

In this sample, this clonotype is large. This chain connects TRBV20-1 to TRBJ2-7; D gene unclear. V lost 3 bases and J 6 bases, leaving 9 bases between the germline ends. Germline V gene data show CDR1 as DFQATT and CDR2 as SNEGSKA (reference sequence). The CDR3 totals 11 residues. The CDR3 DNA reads TGCAGTGCTAGGGGCAAAGGCGAGCAGTACTTC. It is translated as CSARGKGEQYF.

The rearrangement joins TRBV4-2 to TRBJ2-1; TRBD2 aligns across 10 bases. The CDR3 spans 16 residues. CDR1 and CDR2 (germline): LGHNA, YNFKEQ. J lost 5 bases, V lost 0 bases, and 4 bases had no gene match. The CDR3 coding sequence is TGTGCCAGCAGCCAAGATCCAGCGGGGGGGCACAATGAGCAGTTCTTC. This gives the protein CASSQDPAGGHNEQFF.

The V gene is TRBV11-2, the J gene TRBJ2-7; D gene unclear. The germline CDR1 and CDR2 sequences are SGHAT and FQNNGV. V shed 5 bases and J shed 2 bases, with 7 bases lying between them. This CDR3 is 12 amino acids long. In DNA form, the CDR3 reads TGTGCCAGCAGCCCCACGCCCTACGAGCAGTACTTC. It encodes CASSPTPYEQYF.

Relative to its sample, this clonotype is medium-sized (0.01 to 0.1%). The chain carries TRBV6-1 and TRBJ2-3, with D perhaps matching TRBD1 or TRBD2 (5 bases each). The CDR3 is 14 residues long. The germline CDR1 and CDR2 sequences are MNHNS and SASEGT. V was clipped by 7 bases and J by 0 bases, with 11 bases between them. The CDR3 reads CASNPGRSTDTQYF. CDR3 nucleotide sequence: TGTGCCAGCAACCCGGGACGGAGCACAGATACGCAGTATTTT.

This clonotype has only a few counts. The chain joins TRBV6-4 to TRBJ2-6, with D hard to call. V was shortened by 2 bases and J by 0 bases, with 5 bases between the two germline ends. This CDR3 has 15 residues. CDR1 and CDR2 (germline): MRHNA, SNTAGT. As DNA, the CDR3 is TGTGCCAGCAGTGACAGGGACTCTGGGGCCAACGTCCTGACTTTC. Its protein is CASSDRDSGANVLTF.

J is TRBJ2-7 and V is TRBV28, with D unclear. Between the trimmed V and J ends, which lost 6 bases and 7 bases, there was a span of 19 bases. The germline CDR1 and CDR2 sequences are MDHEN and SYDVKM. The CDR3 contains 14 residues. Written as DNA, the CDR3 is TGTGCCAGCAGCTTACCGATACTGGGGTTGGAGCAGTACTTC. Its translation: CASSLPILGLEQYF.

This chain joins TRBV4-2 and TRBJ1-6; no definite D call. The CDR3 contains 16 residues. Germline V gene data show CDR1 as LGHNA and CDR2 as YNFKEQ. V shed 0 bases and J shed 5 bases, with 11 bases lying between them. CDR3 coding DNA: TGTGCCAGCAGCCAAGATCGGGCGGCCAATAATTCACCCCTCCACTTT. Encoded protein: CASSQDRAANNSPLHF.

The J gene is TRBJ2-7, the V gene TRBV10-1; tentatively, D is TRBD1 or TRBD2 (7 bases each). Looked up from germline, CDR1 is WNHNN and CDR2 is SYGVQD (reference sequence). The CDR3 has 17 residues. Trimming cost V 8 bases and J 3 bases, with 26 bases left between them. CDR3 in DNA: TGCGCCAGCCAAATACAGCGGGCAGGGGGGAGGGTCTACGAGCAGTACTTC. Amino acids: CASQIQRAGGRVYEQYF.

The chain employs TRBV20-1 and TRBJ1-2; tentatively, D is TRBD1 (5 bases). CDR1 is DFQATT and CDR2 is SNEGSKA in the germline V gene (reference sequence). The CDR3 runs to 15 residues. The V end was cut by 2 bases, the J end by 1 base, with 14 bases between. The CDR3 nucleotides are TGCAGTGCTAGAAAATCCGGGACCGTTAACTATGGCTACACCTTC. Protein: CSARKSGTVNYGYTF.

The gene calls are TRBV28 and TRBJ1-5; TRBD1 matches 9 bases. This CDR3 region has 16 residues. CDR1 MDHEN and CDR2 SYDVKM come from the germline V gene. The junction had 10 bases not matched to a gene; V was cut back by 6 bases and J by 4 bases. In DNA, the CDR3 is TGTGCCAGCAGGGGTCCCGGGACAGGGCAAAATCAGCCCCAGCATTTT. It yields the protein CASRGPGTGQNQPQHF.

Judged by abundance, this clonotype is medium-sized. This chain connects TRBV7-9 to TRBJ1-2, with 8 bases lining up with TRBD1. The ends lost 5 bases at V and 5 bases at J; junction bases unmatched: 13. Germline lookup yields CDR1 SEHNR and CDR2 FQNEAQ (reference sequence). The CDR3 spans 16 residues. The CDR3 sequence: CASSPGQGWGVYGYTF. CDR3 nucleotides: TGTGCCAGCAGCCCAGGACAGGGCTGGGGGGTTTATGGCTACACCTTC.

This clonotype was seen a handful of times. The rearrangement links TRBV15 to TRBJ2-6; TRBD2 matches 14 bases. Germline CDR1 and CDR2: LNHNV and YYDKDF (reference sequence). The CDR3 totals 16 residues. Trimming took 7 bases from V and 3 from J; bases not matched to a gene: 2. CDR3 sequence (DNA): TGTGCCACCACCGGACTAGCGGGGGGTGGGGCCAACGTCCTGACTTTC. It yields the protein CATTGLAGGGANVLTF.

CDR3: CASSLVTTSDLDEQYF. Here the CDR3 DNA reads TGTGCCAGCAGCTTAGTTACGACTAGCGACCTTGACGAGCAGTACTTC. The rearrangement uses TRBV7-9 and TRBJ2-7; 8 bases line up with TRBD2. J lost 5 bases, V lost 1 base, and 10 bases had no gene match. Germline V gene data show CDR1 as SEHNR and CDR2 as FQNEAQ (reference sequence). The CDR3 length is 16 residues.

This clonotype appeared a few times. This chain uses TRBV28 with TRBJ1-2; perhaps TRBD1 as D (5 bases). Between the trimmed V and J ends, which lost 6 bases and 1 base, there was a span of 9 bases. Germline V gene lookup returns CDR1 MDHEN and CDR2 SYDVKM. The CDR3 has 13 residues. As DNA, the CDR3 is TGTGCCAGCAGGGAGGGGAATAACTATGGCTACACCTTC. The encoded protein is CASREGNNYGYTF.